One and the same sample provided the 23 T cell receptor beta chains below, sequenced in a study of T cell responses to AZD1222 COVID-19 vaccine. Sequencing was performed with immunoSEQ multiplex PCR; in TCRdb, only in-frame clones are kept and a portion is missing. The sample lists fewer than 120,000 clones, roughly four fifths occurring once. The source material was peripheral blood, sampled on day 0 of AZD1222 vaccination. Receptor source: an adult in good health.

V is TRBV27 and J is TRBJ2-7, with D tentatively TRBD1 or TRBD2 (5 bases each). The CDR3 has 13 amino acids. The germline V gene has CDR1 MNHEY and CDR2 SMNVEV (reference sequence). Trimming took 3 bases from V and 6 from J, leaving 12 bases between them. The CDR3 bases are TGTGCCAGCAGTTTTGGGGGAAGTGGCGAGCAGTACTTC. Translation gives CASSFGGSGEQYF.

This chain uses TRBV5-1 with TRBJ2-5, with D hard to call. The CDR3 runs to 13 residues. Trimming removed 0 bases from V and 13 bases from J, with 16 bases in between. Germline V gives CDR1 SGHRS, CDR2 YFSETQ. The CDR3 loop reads CASSLAAGHLRYF. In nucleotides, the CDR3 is TGCGCCAGCAGCTTGGCGGCAGGCCATCTGCGGTACTTC.

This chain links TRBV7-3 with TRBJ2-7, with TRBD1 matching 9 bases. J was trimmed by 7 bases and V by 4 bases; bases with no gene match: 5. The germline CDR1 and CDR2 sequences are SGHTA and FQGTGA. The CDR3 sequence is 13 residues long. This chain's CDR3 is CASSSNRGQEQYF. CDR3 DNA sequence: TGTGCCAGCAGCTCCAACAGGGGGCAAGAGCAGTACTTC.

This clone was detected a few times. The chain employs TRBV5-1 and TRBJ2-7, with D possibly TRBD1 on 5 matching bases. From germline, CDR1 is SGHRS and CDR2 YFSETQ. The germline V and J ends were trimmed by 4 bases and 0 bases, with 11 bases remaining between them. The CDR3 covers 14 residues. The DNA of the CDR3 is TGCGCCAGCAGCATCGACACAGGCTCCTACGAGCAGTACTTC. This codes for CASSIDTGSYEQYF.

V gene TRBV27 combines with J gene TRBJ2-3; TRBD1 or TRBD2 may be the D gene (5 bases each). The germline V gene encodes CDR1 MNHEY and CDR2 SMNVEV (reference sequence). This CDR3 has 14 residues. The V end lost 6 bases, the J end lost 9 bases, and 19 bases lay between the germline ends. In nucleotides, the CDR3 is TGTGCCAGCAGACCAACTGATGTGGGACGCACGCAGTATTTT. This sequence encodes CASRPTDVGRTQYF.

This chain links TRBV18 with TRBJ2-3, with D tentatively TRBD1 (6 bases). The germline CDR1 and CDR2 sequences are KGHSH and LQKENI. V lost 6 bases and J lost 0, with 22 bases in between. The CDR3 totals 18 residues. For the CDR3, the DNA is TGTGCCAGCTCTCGAACCGGGACACTCTTTGCTAGCACAGATACGCAGTATTTT. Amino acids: CASSRTGTLFASTDTQYF.

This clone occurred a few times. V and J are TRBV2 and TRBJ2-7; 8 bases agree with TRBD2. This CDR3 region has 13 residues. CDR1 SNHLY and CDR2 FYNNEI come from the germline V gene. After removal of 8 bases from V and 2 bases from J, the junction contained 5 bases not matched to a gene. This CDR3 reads CASVSSGTYEQYF. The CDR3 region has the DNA TGTGCCAGCGTGAGTAGCGGGACCTACGAGCAGTACTTC.

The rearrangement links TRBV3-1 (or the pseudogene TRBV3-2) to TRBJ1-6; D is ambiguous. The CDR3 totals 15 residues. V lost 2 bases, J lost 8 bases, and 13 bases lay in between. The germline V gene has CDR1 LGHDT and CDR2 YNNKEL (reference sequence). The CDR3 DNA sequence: TGTGCCAGCAGCCAATCGACGCCGGGAGATTCACCCCTCCACTTT. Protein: CASSQSTPGDSPLHF.

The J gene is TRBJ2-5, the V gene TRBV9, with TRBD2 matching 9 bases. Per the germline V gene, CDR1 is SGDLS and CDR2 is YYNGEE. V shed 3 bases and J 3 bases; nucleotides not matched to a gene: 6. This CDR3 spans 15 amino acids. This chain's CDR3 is CASSALAGREETQYF. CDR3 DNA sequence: TGTGCCAGCAGCGCCCTAGCGGGACGCGAAGAGACCCAGTACTTC.

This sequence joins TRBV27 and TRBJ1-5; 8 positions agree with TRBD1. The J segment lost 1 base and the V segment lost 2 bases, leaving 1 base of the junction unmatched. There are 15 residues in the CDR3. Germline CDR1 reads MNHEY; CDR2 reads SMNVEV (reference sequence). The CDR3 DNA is TGTGCCAGCAGTTTAGACAGGGGCAGCAATCAGCCCCAGCATTTT. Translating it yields CASSLDRGSNQPQHF.

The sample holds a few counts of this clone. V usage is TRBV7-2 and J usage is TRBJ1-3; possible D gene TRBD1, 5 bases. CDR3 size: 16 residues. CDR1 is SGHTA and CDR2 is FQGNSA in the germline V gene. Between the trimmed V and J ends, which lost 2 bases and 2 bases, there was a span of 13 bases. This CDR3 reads CASSLRGPRAGNTIYF. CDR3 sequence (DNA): TGTGCCAGCAGCTTACGGGGACCCCGCGCTGGAAACACCATATATTTT.

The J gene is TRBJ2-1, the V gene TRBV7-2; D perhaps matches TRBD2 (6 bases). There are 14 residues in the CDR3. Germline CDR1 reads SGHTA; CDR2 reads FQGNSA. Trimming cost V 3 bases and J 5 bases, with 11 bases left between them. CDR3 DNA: TGTGCCAGCAGCTTGACTAGGGGCCACAATGAGCAGTTCTTC. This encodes CASSLTRGHNEQFF.

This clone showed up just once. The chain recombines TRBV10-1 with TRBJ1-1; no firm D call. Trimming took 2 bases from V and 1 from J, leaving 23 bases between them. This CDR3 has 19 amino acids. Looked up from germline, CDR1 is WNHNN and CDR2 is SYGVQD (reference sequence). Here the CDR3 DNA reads TGCGCCAGCAGTGAGAGGTTTGTGATCGGGATTGGAGCGAACACTGAAGCTTTCTTT. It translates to CASSERFVIGIGANTEAFF.

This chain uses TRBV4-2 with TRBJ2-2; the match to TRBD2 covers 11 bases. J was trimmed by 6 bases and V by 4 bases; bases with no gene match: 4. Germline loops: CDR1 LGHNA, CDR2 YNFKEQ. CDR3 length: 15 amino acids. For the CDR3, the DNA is TGTGCCAGCAGCCCTAGCGGGGGGACCGCCGGGGAGCTGTTTTTT. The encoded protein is CASSPSGGTAGELFF.

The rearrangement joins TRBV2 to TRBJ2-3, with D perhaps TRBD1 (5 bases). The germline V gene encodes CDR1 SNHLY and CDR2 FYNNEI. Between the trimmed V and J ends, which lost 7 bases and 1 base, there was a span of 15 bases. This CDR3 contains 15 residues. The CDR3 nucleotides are TGTGCCAGCAACAAAGGGGTGGGTGGCACAGATACGCAGTATTTT. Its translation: CASNKGVGGTDTQYF.

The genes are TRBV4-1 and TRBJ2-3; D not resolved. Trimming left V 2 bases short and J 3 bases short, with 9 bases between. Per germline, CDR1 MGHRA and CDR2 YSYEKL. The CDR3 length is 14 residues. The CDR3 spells CASSQFRETDTQYF. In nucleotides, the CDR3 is TGCGCCAGCAGCCAATTCCGTGAGACAGATACGCAGTATTTT.

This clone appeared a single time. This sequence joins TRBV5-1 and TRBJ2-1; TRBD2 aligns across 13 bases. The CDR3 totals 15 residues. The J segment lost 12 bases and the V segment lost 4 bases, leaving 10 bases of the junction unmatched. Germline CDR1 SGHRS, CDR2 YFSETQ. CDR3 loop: CASSPTSGGALRQFF. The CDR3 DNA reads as TGCGCCAGCAGCCCTACTAGCGGGGGGGCCTTGCGGCAGTTCTTC.

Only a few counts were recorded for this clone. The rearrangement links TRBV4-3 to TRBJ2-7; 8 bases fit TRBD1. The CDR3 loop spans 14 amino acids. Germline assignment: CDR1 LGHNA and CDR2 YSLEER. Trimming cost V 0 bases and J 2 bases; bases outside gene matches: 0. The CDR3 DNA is TGCGCCAGCAGCCAAGACAGGGGGCCCTACGAGCAGTACTTC. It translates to CASSQDRGPYEQYF.

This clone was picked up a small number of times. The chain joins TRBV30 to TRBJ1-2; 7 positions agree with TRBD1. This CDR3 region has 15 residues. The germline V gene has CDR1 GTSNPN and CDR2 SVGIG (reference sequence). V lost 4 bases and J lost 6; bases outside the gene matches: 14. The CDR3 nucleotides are TGTGCCTGGAAAATCGGGACAGATAGATCTAATGGCTACACCTTC. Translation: CAWKIGTDRSNGYTF.

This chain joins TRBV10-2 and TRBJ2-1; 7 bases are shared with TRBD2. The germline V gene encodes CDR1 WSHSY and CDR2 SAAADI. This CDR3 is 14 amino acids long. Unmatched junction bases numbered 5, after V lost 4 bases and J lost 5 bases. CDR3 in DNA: TGCGCCAGCAGTGCCTACGGGACTAACAATGAGCAGTTCTTC. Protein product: CASSAYGTNNEQFF.

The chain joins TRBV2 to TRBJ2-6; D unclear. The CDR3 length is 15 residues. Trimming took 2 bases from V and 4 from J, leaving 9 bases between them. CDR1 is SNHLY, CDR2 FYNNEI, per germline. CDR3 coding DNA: TGTGCCAGCAGTGAATTACCATCCGGGGCCAACGTCCTGACTTTC. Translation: CASSELPSGANVLTF. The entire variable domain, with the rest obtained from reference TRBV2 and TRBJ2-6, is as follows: EPEVTQTPSHQVTQMGQEVILRCVPISNHLYFYWYRQILGQKVEFLVSFYNNEISEKSEIFDDQFSVERPDGSNFTLKIRSTKLEDSAMYFCASSELPSGANVLTFGAGSRLTVL.

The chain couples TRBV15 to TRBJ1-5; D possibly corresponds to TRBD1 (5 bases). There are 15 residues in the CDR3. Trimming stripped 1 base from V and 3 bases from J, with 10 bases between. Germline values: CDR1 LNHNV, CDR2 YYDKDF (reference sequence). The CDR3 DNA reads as TGTGCCACCAGCAGAGGGGGGTGGGTCAATCAGCCCCAGCATTTT. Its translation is CATSRGGWVNQPQHF.

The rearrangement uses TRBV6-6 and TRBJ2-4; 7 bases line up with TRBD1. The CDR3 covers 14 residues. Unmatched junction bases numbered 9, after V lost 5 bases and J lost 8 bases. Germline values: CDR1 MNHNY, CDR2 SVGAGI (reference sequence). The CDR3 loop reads CASSTGTVNHIQYF. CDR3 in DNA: TGTGCCAGCAGTACCGGGACAGTCAACCACATTCAGTACTTC.